This TCR beta chain was documented in a study of PD-L1 blockade in urothelial cancer. Study overall: Atezolizumab therapy began for patients at some point between 2013 and 2014, dosed at 1,200 mg intravenously every 3 weeks.

The time point is: peripheral blood 6 weeks after treatment start. Spiking of synthetic TCR analog templates was performed in each PCR. This table comes from immunoSEQ multiplex PCR, and its TCRdb copy is limited to in-frame clones, with some not included. The table records 35,000 or so clones, 84% of them present only once. Germline V gene lookup returns CDR1 SGHRS and CDR2 YFSETQ. V lost 5 bases, J lost 2 bases, and 3 bases stayed unmatched. The CDR3 length is 13 residues. This chain joins TRBV5-1 and TRBJ2-5, with 7 bases identical to TRBD2. The sequence derives from a middle-aged man with urothelial cancer. The sample consisted of PBMCs, taken around atezolizumab (anti-PD-L1) treatment. DNA for the CDR3: TGCGCCAGCAGGGGGGGGACTCAAGAGACCCAGTACTTC. Amino acids: CASRGGTQETQYF.